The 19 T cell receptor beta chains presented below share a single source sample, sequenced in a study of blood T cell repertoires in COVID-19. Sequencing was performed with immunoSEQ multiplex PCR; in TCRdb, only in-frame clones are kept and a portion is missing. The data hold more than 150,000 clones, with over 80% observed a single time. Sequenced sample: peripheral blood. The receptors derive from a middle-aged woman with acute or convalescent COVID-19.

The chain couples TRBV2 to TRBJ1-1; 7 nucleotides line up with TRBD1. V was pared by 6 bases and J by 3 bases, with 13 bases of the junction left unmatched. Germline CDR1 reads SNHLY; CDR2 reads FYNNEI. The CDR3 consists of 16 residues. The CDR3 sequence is CASRDRGGAYDTEAFF. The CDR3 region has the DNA TGTGCCAGCAGGGATCGAGGGGGCGCCTACGACACTGAAGCTTTCTTT.

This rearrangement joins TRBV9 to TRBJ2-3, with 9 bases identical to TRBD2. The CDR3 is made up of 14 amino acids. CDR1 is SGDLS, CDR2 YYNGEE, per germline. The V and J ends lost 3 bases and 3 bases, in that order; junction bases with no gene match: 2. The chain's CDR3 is CASSGSGGTDTQYF. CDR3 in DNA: TGTGCCAGCAGCGGTAGCGGGGGAACAGATACGCAGTATTTT.

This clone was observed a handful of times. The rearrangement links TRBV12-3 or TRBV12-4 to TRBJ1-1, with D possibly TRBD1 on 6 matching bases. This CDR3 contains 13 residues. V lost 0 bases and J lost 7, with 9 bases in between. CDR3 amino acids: CASSLAADSEAFF. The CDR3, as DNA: TGTGCCAGCAGTTTAGCCGCGGACAGTGAAGCTTTCTTT.

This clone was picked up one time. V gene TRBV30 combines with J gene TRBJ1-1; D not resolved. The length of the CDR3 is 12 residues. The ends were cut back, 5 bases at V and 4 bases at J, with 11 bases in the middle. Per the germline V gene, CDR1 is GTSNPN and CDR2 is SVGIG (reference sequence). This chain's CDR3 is CAWAAGPTEAFF. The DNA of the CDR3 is TGTGCCTGGGCCGCGGGTCCCACTGAAGCTTTCTTT.

The CDR3 DNA follows: TGTGCCAGCAGTCCCCCCGGACAGAGCTATCAGCCCCAGCATTTT. Its translation is CASSPPGQSYQPQHF. This chain joins TRBV6-5 and TRBJ1-5, with a possible D match to TRBD1 (6 bases). Trimming removed 5 bases at V and 5 bases at J, with 16 bases between. The CDR3 has 15 residues. The germline V gene has CDR1 MNHEY and CDR2 SVGAGI.

Here the CDR3 reads CASSSPGLALPQGQYF. The CDR3 DNA is TGTGCCAGCAGCTCCCCGGGACTAGCGCTCCCACAGGGGCAGTATTTT. This chain connects TRBV13 to TRBJ2-3; TRBD2 aligns across 10 bases. The length of the CDR3 is 16 residues. CDR1 is PRHDT, CDR2 FYEKMQ, per germline (reference sequence). V dropped 4 bases and J dropped 11; count of bases not matched to a gene: 15.

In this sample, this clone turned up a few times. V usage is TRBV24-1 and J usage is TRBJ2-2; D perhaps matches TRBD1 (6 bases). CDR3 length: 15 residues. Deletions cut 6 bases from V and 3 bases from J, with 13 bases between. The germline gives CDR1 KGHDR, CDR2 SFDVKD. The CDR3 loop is CATSPSTGYTGELFF. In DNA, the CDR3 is TGTGCCACCAGTCCATCGACAGGCTACACCGGGGAGCTGTTTTTT.

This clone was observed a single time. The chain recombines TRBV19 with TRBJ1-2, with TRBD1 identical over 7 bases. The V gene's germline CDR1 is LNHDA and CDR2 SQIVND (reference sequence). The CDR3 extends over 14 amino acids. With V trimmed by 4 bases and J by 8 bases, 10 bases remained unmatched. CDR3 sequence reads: CASSTETGMRGYTF. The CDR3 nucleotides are TGTGCCAGTAGTACCGAGACAGGGATGAGAGGCTACACCTTC. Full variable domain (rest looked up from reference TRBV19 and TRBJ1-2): DGGITQSPKYLFRKEGQNVTLSCEQNLNHDAMYWYRQDPGQGLRLIYYSQIVNDFQKGDIAEGYSVSREKKESFPLTVTSAQKNPTAFYLCASSTETGMRGYTFGSGTRLTVV.

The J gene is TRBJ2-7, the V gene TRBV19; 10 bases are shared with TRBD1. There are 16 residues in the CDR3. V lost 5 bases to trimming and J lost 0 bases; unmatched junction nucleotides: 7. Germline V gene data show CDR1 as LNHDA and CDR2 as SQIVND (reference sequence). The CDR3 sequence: CASSLTRDRGSYEQYF. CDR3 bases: TGTGCCAGTAGTTTGACACGGGACAGGGGCTCCTACGAGCAGTACTTC.

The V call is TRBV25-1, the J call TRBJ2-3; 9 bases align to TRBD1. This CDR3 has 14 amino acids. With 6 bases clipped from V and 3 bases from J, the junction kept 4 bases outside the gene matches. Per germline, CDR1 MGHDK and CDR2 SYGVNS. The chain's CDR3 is CASSETGGTDTQYF. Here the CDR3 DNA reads TGTGCCAGCAGCGAGACAGGGGGGACAGATACGCAGTATTTT.

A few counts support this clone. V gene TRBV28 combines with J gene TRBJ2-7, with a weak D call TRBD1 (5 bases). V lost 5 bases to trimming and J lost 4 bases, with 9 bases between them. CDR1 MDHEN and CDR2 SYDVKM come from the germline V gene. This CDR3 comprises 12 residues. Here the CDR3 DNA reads TGTGCCAGCAGTGACCCAGGGTACGAGCAGTACTTC. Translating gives CASSDPGYEQYF. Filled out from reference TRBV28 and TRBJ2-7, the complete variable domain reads DVKVTQSSRYLVKRTGEKVFLECVQDMDHENMFWYRQDPGLGLRLIYFSYDVKMKEKGDIPEGYSVSREKKERFSLILESASTNQTSMYLCASSDPGYEQYFGPGTRLTVT.

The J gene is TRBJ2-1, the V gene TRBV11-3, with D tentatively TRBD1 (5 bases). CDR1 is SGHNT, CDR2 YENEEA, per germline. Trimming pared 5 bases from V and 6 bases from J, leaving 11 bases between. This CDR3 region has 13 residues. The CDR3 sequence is CASSAGFLNEQFF. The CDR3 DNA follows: TGTGCCAGCAGCGCAGGGTTCCTCAATGAGCAGTTCTTC.

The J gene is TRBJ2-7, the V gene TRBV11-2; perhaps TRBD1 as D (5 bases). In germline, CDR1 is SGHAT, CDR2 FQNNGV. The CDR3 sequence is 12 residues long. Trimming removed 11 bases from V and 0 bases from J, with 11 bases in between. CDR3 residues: CAGHDSSYEQYF. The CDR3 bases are TGTGCCGGACATGACAGCTCCTACGAGCAGTACTTC.

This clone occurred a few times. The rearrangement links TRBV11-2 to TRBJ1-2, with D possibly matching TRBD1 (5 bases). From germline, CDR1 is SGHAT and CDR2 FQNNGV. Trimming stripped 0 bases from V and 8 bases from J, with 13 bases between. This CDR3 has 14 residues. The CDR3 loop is CASSLEVGGWGYTF. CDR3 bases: TGTGCCAGCAGCTTAGAGGTCGGGGGATGGGGCTACACCTTC.

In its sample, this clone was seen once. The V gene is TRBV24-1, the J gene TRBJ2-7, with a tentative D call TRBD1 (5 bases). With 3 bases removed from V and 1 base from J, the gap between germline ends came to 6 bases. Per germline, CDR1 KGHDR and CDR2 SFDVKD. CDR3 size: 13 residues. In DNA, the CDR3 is TGTGCCACCAGTGATGGGGCATCCTACGAGCAGTACTTC. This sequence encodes CATSDGASYEQYF.

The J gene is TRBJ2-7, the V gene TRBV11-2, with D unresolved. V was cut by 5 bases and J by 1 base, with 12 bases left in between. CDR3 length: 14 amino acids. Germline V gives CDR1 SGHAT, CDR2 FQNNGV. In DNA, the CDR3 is TGTGCCAGCAGCCCCCGGGTCCTATCCTACGAGCAGTACTTC. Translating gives CASSPRVLSYEQYF.

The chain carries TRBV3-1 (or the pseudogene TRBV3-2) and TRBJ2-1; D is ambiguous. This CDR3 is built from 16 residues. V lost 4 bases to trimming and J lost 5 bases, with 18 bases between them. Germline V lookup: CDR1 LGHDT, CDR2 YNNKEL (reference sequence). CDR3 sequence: CASSLTGQLRNNEQFF. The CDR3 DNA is TGTGCCAGCAGCCTCACTGGGCAGCTACGAAACAATGAGCAGTTCTTC.

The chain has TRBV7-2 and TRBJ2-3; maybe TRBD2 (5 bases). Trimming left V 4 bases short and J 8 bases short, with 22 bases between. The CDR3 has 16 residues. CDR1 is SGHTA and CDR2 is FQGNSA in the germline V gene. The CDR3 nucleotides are TGTGCCAGCAGCTCCCGGGGTGGGCTAGTTAGTGGTACGCAGTATTTT. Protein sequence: CASSSRGGLVSGTQYF.

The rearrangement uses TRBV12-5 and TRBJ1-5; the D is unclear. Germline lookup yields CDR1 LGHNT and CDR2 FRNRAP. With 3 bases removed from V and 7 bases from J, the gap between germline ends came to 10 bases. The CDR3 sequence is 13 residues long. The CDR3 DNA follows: TGTGCTAGTGGTTTTAACAGCTACCAGCCCCAGCATTTT. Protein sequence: CASGFNSYQPQHF. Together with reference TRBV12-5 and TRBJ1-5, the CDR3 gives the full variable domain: DARVTQTPRHKVTEMGQEVTMRCQPILGHNTVFWYRQTMMQGLELLAYFRNRAPLDDSGMPKDRFSAEMPDATLATLKIQPSEPRDSAVYFCASGFNSYQPQHFGDGTRLSIL.